This paragraph covers one TCR beta chain sequence. The PCR employed 60 Vbeta primers together with 13 Jbeta primers. Libraries were prepared by immunoSEQ multiplex PCR; TCRdb keeps only in-frame clonotypes and omits some of them. Among about 67,000 clones listed, around 67% were seen once. The CDR3 extends over 17 amino acids. Trimming cost V 5 bases and J 9 bases; bases outside gene matches: 19. Germline assignment: CDR1 SEHNR and CDR2 FQNEAQ (reference sequence). This sample is part of a study of cytomegalovirus exposure and HLA in healthy donors. The sequence was collected from a woman aged 30 to 39 in good health and CMV-seronegative. V and J are TRBV7-9 and TRBJ2-1, with 7 bases identical to TRBD2. The specimen was PBMCs. The CDR3 region is CASSPLAGVSSNSEQFF. As DNA, the CDR3 is TGTGCCAGCAGCCCATTAGCGGGCGTCTCCTCCAACAGTGAGCAGTTCTTC.